The 7 T cell receptor beta chains below come from one sample, sequenced in a study of blood T cell repertoires in COVID-19. Profiling relied on immunoSEQ multiplex PCR, and the TCRdb table lists in-frame clones only, not all of them. The data contain 400,000 or so clones, 75% to 90% of them singletons. The sequenced sample was peripheral blood. The receptor source for this set is a woman in her forties with COVID-19, enrolled during active disease.

This rearrangement joins TRBV30 to TRBJ2-7, with a possible D match to TRBD1 (8 bases). Looked up from germline, CDR1 is GTSNPN and CDR2 is SVGIG (reference sequence). The V gene lost 7 bases and the J gene lost 1 base, with 17 bases spanning the gap. The CDR3 has 14 amino acids. In DNA, the CDR3 is TGTGCCTCCGCCGACAGGGGAGGGTCCTACGAGCAGTACTTC. Residues: CASADRGGSYEQYF.

The chain combines TRBV5-1 with TRBJ2-5; TRBD1 matches at 7 bases. The CDR3 length is 13 residues. In germline, CDR1 is SGHRS, CDR2 YFSETQ. The trim removed 2 bases at V and 4 bases at J, leaving 2 bases unmatched. The CDR3 sequence is CASSLQGRETQYF. In DNA form, the CDR3 reads TGCGCCAGCAGCTTACAGGGGCGAGAGACCCAGTACTTC.

The chain is built from TRBV12-3 or TRBV12-4 and TRBJ1-1, with D possibly matching TRBD1 (6 bases). This CDR3 spans 13 amino acids. With 2 bases removed from V and 7 bases from J, the gap between germline ends came to 11 bases. The CDR3: CASSLLGAVEAFF. The CDR3, as DNA: TGTGCCAGCAGTTTATTGGGGGCCGTTGAAGCTTTCTTT.

V usage is TRBV5-1 and J usage is TRBJ1-2; 9 positions match TRBD1. Per germline, CDR1 SGHRS and CDR2 YFSETQ. V lost 0 bases and J lost 6; bases outside the gene matches: 6. The CDR3 extends over 15 amino acids. This CDR3 is CASSLEGTGWNGYTF. DNA for the CDR3: TGCGCCAGCAGCTTGGAGGGGACAGGGTGGAATGGCTACACCTTC.

This rearrangement joins TRBV29-1 to TRBJ2-3, with 7 bases fitting TRBD2. CDR3 length: 14 residues. The J segment lost 9 bases and the V segment lost 6 bases, leaving 15 bases of the junction unmatched. In germline, CDR1 is SQVTM, CDR2 ANQGSEA. The CDR3 DNA is TGCAGCGTAACCGGACTAGGGAGTAGAGGCACGCAGTATTTT. Amino acids: CSVTGLGSRGTQYF.

This chain uses TRBV7-2 with TRBJ2-2; 7 bases are shared with TRBD1. CDR3 size: 14 residues. Germline values: CDR1 SGHTA, CDR2 FQGNSA. V lost 4 bases, J lost 7 bases, and 6 bases stayed unmatched. The CDR3 coding sequence is TGTGCCAGCAGCTCCCTGAGGGGGCTCGGGGAGCTGTTTTTT. Protein product: CASSSLRGLGELFF.

The chain recombines TRBV6-4 with TRBJ1-6, with no clear D. The germline CDR1 and CDR2 sequences are MRHNA and SNTAGT. CDR3 size: 15 residues. Trimming took off 5 bases at V and 9 bases at J, with 17 bases between the two ends. The CDR3 bases are TGTGCCAGCAGTCCGGAAGGGCTTCGGGGTTCACCCCTCCACTTT. It encodes CASSPEGLRGSPLHF.